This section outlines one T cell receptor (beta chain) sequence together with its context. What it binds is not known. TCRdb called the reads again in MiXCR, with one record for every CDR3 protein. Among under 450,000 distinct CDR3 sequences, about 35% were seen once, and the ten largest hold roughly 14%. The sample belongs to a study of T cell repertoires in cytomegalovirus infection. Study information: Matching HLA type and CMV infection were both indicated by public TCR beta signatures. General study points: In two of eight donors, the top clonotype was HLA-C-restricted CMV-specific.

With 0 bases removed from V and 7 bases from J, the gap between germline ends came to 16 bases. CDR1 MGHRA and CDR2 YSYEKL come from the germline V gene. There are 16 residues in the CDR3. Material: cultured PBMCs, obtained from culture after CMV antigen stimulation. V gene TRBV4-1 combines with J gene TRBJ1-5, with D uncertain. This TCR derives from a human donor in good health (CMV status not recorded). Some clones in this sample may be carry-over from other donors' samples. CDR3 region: CASSQEGGNEWQPQHF. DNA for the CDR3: TGCGCCAGCAGCCAAGAAGGAGGGAATGAATGGCAGCCCCAGCATTTT.